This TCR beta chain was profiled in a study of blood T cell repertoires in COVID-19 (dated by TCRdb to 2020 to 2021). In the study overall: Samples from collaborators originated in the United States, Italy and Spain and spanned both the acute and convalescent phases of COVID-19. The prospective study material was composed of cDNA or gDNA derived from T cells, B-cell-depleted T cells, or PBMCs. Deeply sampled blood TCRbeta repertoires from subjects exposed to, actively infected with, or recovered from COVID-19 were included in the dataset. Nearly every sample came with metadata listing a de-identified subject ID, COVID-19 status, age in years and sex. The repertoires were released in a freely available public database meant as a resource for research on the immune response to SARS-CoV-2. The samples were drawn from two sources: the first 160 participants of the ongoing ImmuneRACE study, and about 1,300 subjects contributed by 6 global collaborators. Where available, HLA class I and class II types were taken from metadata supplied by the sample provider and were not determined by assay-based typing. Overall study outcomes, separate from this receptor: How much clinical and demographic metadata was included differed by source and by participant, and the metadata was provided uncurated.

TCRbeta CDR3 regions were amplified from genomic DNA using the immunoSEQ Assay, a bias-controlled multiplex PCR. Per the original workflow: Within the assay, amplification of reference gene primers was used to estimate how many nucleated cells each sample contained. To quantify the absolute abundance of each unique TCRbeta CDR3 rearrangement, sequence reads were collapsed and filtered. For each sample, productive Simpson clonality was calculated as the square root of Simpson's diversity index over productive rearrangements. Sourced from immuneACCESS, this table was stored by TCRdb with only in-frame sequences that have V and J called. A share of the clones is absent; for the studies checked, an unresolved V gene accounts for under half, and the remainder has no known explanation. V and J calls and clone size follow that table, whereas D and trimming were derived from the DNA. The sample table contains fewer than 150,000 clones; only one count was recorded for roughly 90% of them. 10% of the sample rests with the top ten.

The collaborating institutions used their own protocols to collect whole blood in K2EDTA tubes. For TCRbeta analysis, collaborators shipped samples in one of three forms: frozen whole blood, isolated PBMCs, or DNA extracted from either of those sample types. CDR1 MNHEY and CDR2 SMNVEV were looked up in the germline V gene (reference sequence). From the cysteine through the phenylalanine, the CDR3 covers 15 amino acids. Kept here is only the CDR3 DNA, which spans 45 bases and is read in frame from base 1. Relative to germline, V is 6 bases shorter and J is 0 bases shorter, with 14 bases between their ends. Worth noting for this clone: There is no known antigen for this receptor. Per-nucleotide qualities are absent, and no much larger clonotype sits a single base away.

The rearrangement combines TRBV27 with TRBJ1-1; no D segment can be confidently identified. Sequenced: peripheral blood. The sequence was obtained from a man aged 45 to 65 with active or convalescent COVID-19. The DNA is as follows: TGTGCCAGCAGACGACTGGCCGGGGTGAACACTGAAGCTTTCTTT. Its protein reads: CASRRLAGVNTEAFF.